The entry below describes one T cell receptor beta chain. Antigen: not known. The source of the sample is a study of cytomegalovirus exposure and HLA in healthy donors. Study findings and constraints: Analysis was carried out at a later point, and it linked a missense DCLRE1C variant to TCR beta V- and J-gene trimming. Reported results showed that the classifier diagnosed cytomegalovirus status with high specificity and sensitivity. According to an earlier analysis, most TCR beta V segments yielded productive rearrangements about 87% or about 30% of the time.

Germline assignment: CDR1 SGHNT and CDR2 YYREEE (reference sequence). The CDR3 runs to 14 residues. With 0 bases removed from V and 4 bases from J, the gap between germline ends came to 10 bases. PCR involved 60 Vbeta and 13 Jbeta primers. Profiling relied on immunoSEQ multiplex PCR, and the TCRdb table lists in-frame clones only, not all of them. The sample comprises 100,000 to 150,000 clones, about 80% of which are singletons, and roughly 5.7% rests with the top ten. This sequence was found in a man aged 25 to 45 in good health and CMV-seronegative. This sequence joins TRBV5-4 and TRBJ1-1, with D unresolved. Material for sequencing was PBMCs. The CDR3 DNA follows: TGTGCCAGCAGCTTGGAACAGACAAGCACTGAAGCTTTCTTT. Translated: CASSLEQTSTEAFF. Full variable domain (outside the CDR3, taken from reference TRBV5-4 and TRBJ1-1): ETGVTQSPTHLIKTRGQQVTLRCSSQSGHNTVSWYQQALGQGPQFIFQYYREEENGRGNFPPRFSGLQFPNYSSELNVNALELDDSALYLCASSLEQTSTEAFFGQGTRLTVV.